This T cell receptor beta chain appears in the sequencing data of a study of cytomegalovirus exposure and HLA in healthy donors (TCRdb year 2017). For the wider study: An earlier analysis of approximately 600 of the donors reported 250 to 350 Gb of sequence data and approximately 110 million unique TCR beta sequences from 150 million to 200 million T cells. An earlier analysis of around 640 of the donors used high-throughput TCR beta sequencing to judge whether each TCR beta V gene segment behaved as functional or pseudogenic. The later analysis used no new phenotypic data to find candidate immune exposures, relying instead on TCR beta sequences and their occurrence across donors. Among over 350 genotyped donors of the cohort, an average of 235,054 unique TCR beta nucleotide sequences were sequenced per donor, around 20% of them non-productive. A later genetic analysis took genome-wide SNP genotypes for about 55% of the roughly 700 donors and used that subset as a discovery cohort. To predict cytomegalovirus infection status, the study brought together high-throughput TCR immunosequencing, statistical association of individual TCRs with disease status, and machine learning. An early release that covered about 600 HLA-typed donors contained approximately 300 gigabases of sequencing data and 70 million to 100 million unique TCR sequences. Along with the approximately 700-subject first cohort, a separate validation cohort of over a hundred different subjects was used. About 5 DR-DQ haplotypes were handled as single units for association and clustering, since linkage in the cohort was strong. The T cell repertoires of roughly 660 subjects were profiled by immunosequencing and related to cytomegalovirus serostatus. Donor age, sex, ethnicity and CMV serostatus were compiled alongside the repertoire data. All discovery cohort repertoires had been generated on a single sequencing platform. Of the roughly 390 genotyped donors, roughly 85% fell in the genetic ancestry cluster associated with self-reported Caucasian donors. The study aimed to test whether signatures of past pathogen exposure could be identified by cataloging public T cell receptors. HLA typing included class I and class II loci at four-digit resolution. A later analysis re-analyzed previously published TCR beta repertoires from 500 to 700 donors and added high-resolution HLA genotyping to study TCR occurrence patterns. Typing coverage varied by locus: about 629-630 donors for A, B, C, DRB1 and DQB1; approximately 500 for DQA1; approximately 610 for DPA1; roughly 470 for DPB1.

In total, approximately 690 healthy bone marrow donors made up the cohort. At the time of sampling, every cohort member was nominally healthy, though immune exposures that went unrecorded were likely present. The donor was CMV seropositive and was included in the group of 250 to 300 seropositive cohort members. A peripheral blood sample was provided by each donor, and peripheral blood mononuclear cells were used for TCR beta sequencing. Genomic DNA was extracted from the blood cell samples with the Qiagen DNeasy Blood Extraction Kit. On this clone: Its specific antigen is unknown. Base qualities are not provided; no much larger clone lies one nucleotide away.

Libraries were made using the immunoSEQ multiplex PCR assay. For the multiplex PCR, a mixture combining 60 forward primers for TCR Vbeta segments and 13 reverse primers for TCR Jbeta segments was used. A multiplex PCR assay on genomic DNA amplified the CDR3 region of rearranged TCR beta genes. The amplified TCR beta libraries were sequenced on the Illumina HiSeq System as 87-base-pair reads. The paper's processing steps were these. A later analysis counted 75 million to 100 million unique TCR beta chains across the 550 to 800 repertoires, and roughly 9.9 million of these chains were shared by at least two donors. Raw reads were error-corrected and collapsed into unique sequences with a nearest-neighbor algorithm that merged closely related sequences to remove PCR and sequencing errors. Alignment of CDR3 sequences to IMGT reference sequences was used to assign V, D and J gene segments. For a sequence to be retained, a match of at least six nucleotides was required to both a V gene segment and a J gene segment. Rearrangements were classified as productive when the CDR3 lacked stop codons and remained in frame with V and J, and all other rearrangements were classified as non-productive. CDR3 was defined according to IMGT convention as the region running from the second conserved V-encoded cysteine to the conserved J-encoded phenylalanine. The earlier analysis of about 610 of the donors excluded any sequence lacking an unambiguous match to a single V gene segment. In an earlier analysis of a few hundred of the donors, V segments were called functional above 56.7% productive rearrangements and were called segregating when the between-donor standard deviation exceeded 5%. A statistical classification framework was developed to diagnose cytomegalovirus status using the catalog of TCR beta chain sequences. A later analysis assigned V and J genes by comparing TCR nucleotide sequences with IMGT/GENE-DB human TR gene sequences. The TCRdist pipeline was used in a later analysis to assign CDR3 sequences and most-parsimonious VDJ recombination scenarios. In a later analysis, every TCR beta chain was defined by the combination of its CDR3 amino acid sequence and its V-gene family, and reads without a unique V-gene family were dropped. To address suspected cross-contamination and a sequencing artifact, a later analysis removed roughly 580 highly shared, low-generation-probability nucleotide sequences. In a later analysis, a clonal expansion index for each public chain was calculated from normalized within-repertoire ranks of inferred template counts. In a later analysis, generation probabilities were computed using a VDJ recombination model fitted to out-of-frame rearrangements, and the results were checked against IGoR. In a later analysis, TCR-TCR, TCR-HLA and TCR-CMV co-occurrence was scored with hypergeometric tests, and a repertoire-size bias correction was applied to TCR pairs. To estimate false discovery rates, a later analysis permuted the HLA or CMV assignments 20 times. A later analysis grouped co-occurring TCRs with DBSCAN, adding TCRdist sequence similarity when clustering within HLA-allele-positive subsets. For co-occurrence clustering, repertoires with fewer than 30,000 or more than 120,000 public chains were excluded, along with roughly 5 repertoires with anomalous nucleotide sharing. In its TCRdb copy, this immuneACCESS table keeps in-frame sequences only and misses some clones. Where compared with another copy, unresolved V genes explain less than half of these, and the others have no known cause. Clone size and V and J calls were adopted from that table, with D and trimming inferred from the DNA. In all, the sample holds 160,000 or so clones, and roughly three quarters of those were seen once. 9.5% to 10% of the sample goes to the ten largest clones.

Paper-wide results and their limitations: A later analysis associated roughly 17,000 TCR beta sequences with specific HLA alleles at a false discovery rate of 0.05. Assigning TCR associations to individual alleles was difficult when HLA alleles, especially DR and DQ, strongly co-occurred. Roughly uniform sequencing depth across donors was assumed in presence/absence analyses, although this assumption may not hold. In vitro tests confirmed that a few of the cytomegalovirus-associated TCR beta chains recognize cytomegalovirus antigens. In a later analysis, several top co-occurrence clusters were reported to appear linked to parvovirus B19, influenza, CMV and Epstein-Barr virus. Approximately 16 rarely observed V segments, including chromosome 9 orphons, were excluded from the earlier analysis of almost 600 of the donors because counts were too low. In a later analysis, HLA-associated TCR beta chains showed more clonal expansion and lower generation probabilities than non-associated chains that were equally common. This cohort had only TCR beta chains sequenced, and the lack of alpha or paired-chain data limited which features could be detected. Cytomegalovirus status was reported to be diagnosed by the classifier with high specificity and sensitivity in both the original and validation cohorts. In a later analysis, the rate of TCR association differed among HLA loci, with DRB1 alleles having the most associated TCRs and HLA-C alleles having the fewest. The authors suggested that the approach could potentially be extended to other disease states and immunological phenotypes. Some IMGT-functional V segments, including TRBV6-2 and TRBV6-3, could not be told apart with the 87-base-pair reads, so those segments were excluded. Immune exposure information for the cohort was limited to CMV serostatus. The sequencing pipeline was judged likely to have produced a cluster of highly shared sequence variants as a technical artifact. A later genetic analysis associated a missense DCLRE1C variant with V-gene and J-gene trimming of TCR beta chains, and an independent cohort replicated the association. Most TCR sequences were seen in very few donors, while some public TCRs were found in many individuals. According to a later analysis, most CMV-associated TCR beta chains appeared to be HLA-restricted, and the HLA associations seemed to be driven largely by CMV exposure. In an earlier analysis of over 550 of the donors, most TCR beta V segments were observed in productive rearrangements about 87% or about 30% of the time, broadly matching IMGT annotations. Linkage disequilibrium might explain the correlated functional status among segregating V segments, but an unknown experimental factor could not be excluded. A further reported finding was that TCR beta sequences accurately predicted the HLA-A and HLA-B alleles for most subjects in the first cohort. HLA typing was unavailable for some donors at each locus, so association tests used only the typed subset. According to a later genetic analysis, donors in an Asian-associated ancestry cluster had fewer N-insertions in productive TCRs than the roughly 660-donor mean. The study listed 150 to 200 TCR beta chains as associated with cytomegalovirus.

V lost 4 bases and J lost 3 bases, and the count of bases not matched to a germline gene is 9. Its CDR3 holds 19 amino acids, cysteine through phenylalanine. CDR3 DNA is the only sequence kept; it has 57 bases, read in frame from the first base. Via the germline V gene, CDR1 is SGDLS and CDR2 YYNGEE. The V gene is TRBV9 and the J gene is TRBJ2-2, and TRBD2 aligns with 16 junction nucleotides. This TCR was sampled from a man between 18 and 35 years old in good health and CMV-seropositive. Material: PBMCs. This receptor carries the CDR3 CASSPRGLAGGADTGELFF. In nucleotides, the sequence is TGTGCCAGCAGCCCCCGGGGACTAGCGGGAGGGGCGGACACCGGGGAGCTGTTTTTT.